These 13 T cell receptor beta chains originate from one sample sequenced in a study of blood T cell repertoires in COVID-19. Generated by immunoSEQ multiplex PCR, the TCRdb table keeps only in-frame clones and is missing some. The sample lists under 300,000 clones, about 82% occurring once. The sample comprised peripheral blood. The receptors here all came from a man at least 80 years old with acute or convalescent COVID-19.

The V gene is TRBV3-1 (or the pseudogene TRBV3-2), the J gene TRBJ1-6; 7 bases match TRBD1. The V and J ends lost 3 bases and 9 bases, in that order; junction bases with no gene match: 5. This CDR3 has 14 residues. Germline values: CDR1 LGHDT, CDR2 YNNKEL (reference sequence). The CDR3 loop reads CASSQRDRSSPLHF. CDR3 in DNA: TGTGCCAGCAGCCAGCGGGACAGAAGTTCACCCCTCCACTTT.

The chain couples TRBV11-1 to TRBJ1-2; 7 bases line up with TRBD1. Germline CDR1 reads SGHAT; CDR2 reads FQDESV (reference sequence). This CDR3 comprises 14 residues. V was clipped by 5 bases and J by 2 bases; unmatched bases: 5. The CDR3 is CASSQGTANYGYTF. The CDR3 region has the DNA TGTGCCAGCAGCCAGGGGACAGCAAACTATGGCTACACCTTC.

This clone has only one observation. V is TRBV6-5 and J is TRBJ1-5, with 8 bases that match TRBD1. V was clipped by 5 bases and J by 4 bases; unmatched bases: 4. This CDR3 has 14 amino acids. CDR1 and CDR2 (germline): MNHEY, SVGAGI. The CDR3 is CASSNRGRNQPQHF. CDR3 DNA sequence: TGTGCCAGCAGTAACAGGGGGAGAAATCAGCCCCAGCATTTT.

The CDR3 DNA follows: TGTGCCAGCACCCCCAGGAGGGAGAATGGCTACACCTTC. Protein sequence: CASTPRRENGYTF. The chain has TRBV12-3 or TRBV12-4 and TRBJ1-2; no clear D gene. V shed 7 bases and J shed 6 bases, with 15 bases lying between them. This CDR3 region has 13 residues.

This clone is a singleton in its sample. The genes are TRBV4-1 and TRBJ1-2, with D unclear. V gave up 0 bases and J gave up 8 bases, with 19 bases separating them. The CDR3 sequence is 16 residues long. The V gene's germline CDR1 is MGHRA and CDR2 YSYEKL. The CDR3 region has the DNA TGCGCCAGCAGCCAAGAATCCTACGACCCCGGCGGGGGCTACACCTTC. As protein: CASSQESYDPGGGYTF.

The V call is TRBV19, the J call TRBJ1-6, with 11 nucleotides matching TRBD1. The CDR3 is made up of 15 amino acids. The V and J ends lost 2 bases and 10 bases, in that order; junction bases with no gene match: 4. Germline values: CDR1 LNHDA, CDR2 SQIVND (reference sequence). The CDR3 reads CASSIWGQGGSPLHF. The CDR3 DNA is TGTGCCAGTAGTATATGGGGACAGGGGGGATCACCCCTCCACTTT. Full variable domain (rest looked up from reference TRBV19 and TRBJ1-6): DGGITQSPKYLFRKEGQNVTLSCEQNLNHDAMYWYRQDPGQGLRLIYYSQIVNDFQKGDIAEGYSVSREKKESFPLTVTSAQKNPTAFYLCASSIWGQGGSPLHFGNGTRLTVT.

V gene TRBV5-1 combines with J gene TRBJ2-3; TRBD1 matches at 11 bases. This CDR3 contains 16 residues. Germline values: CDR1 SGHRS, CDR2 YFSETQ. V lost 0 bases, J lost 3 bases, and 3 bases stayed unmatched. In DNA form, the CDR3 reads TGCGCCAGCAGCTTGGTGGGGACAGGGGGGACAGATACGCAGTATTTT. It encodes CASSLVGTGGTDTQYF. Full variable domain (rest looked up from reference TRBV5-1 and TRBJ2-3): KAGVTQTPRYLIKTRGQQVTLSCSPISGHRSVSWYQQTPGQGLQFLFEYFSETQRNKGNFPGRFSGRQFSNSRSEMNVSTLELGDSALYLCASSLVGTGGTDTQYFGPGTRLTVL.

The chain is built from TRBV5-1 and TRBJ1-1; tentatively, D is TRBD1 (6 bases). Trimming shortened V by 1 base and J by 9 bases, and 13 bases separated the two germline ends. CDR3 size: 13 residues. Germline V gene data show CDR1 as SGHRS and CDR2 as YFSETQ. CDR3 sequence: CASSLRDNGQAFF. The CDR3 coding sequence is TGCGCCAGCAGCTTGCGGGACAATGGTCAAGCTTTCTTT.

This clone showed up just once. V is TRBV28 and J is TRBJ2-1, with a possible D match to TRBD2 (6 bases). V was clipped by 7 bases and J by 0 bases, with 13 bases between them. This CDR3 contains 15 residues. CDR1 is MDHEN and CDR2 is SYDVKM in the germline V gene. CDR3 amino acids: CASTPSGFSYNEQFF. DNA for the CDR3: TGTGCCAGCACCCCGAGCGGGTTCTCCTACAATGAGCAGTTCTTC. Drawing the rest from reference TRBV28 and TRBJ2-1, the complete variable domain is DVKVTQSSRYLVKRTGEKVFLECVQDMDHENMFWYRQDPGLGLRLIYFSYDVKMKEKGDIPEGYSVSREKKERFSLILESASTNQTSMYLCASTPSGFSYNEQFFGPGTRLTVL.

This clone was detected only once. The gene calls are TRBV5-1 and TRBJ2-5, with TRBD1 matching over 7 bases. V dropped 3 bases and J dropped 5; count of bases not matched to a gene: 10. Germline V lookup: CDR1 SGHRS, CDR2 YFSETQ. The CDR3 has 15 amino acids. The CDR3 reads CASSSGIQGLETQYF. Written as DNA, the CDR3 is TGCGCCAGCAGCTCCGGGATACAGGGGTTGGAGACCCAGTACTTC.

A remark on this clone: At the DNA level, this CDR3 is encoded by other sequences in the same sample as well. This rearrangement joins TRBV7-9 to TRBJ2-2, with 8 bases that match TRBD2. There are 15 residues in the CDR3. Germline CDR1 is SEHNR and CDR2 is FQNEAQ (reference sequence). The V segment lost 3 bases and the J segment 0 bases; nucleotides outside the gene matches: 0. The DNA for the CDR3 is TGTGCCAGCAGCTTGGGACTAGCGAACACCGGGGAGCTGTTTTTT. As protein: CASSLGLANTGELFF.

The chain is built from TRBV28 and TRBJ1-5; D is perhaps TRBD1 (6 bases). Germline V gives CDR1 MDHEN, CDR2 SYDVKM. V lost 7 bases to trimming and J lost 2 bases, with 18 bases between them. The CDR3 extends over 16 amino acids. CDR3 in amino acids: CASTRQGTNGNQPQHF. Written as DNA, the CDR3 is TGTGCCAGCACCAGGCAGGGGACAAATGGCAATCAGCCCCAGCATTTT.

V usage is TRBV2 and J usage is TRBJ2-7; the match to TRBD2 covers 9 bases. CDR3 size: 15 residues. J was trimmed by 4 bases and V by 8 bases; bases with no gene match: 12. Germline V gene data show CDR1 as SNHLY and CDR2 as FYNNEI. CDR3 protein: CASCGGASGEYEQYF. CDR3 coding DNA: TGTGCCAGCTGTGGGGGGGCTAGCGGGGAGTACGAGCAGTACTTC. The full variable domain, rest sourced from reference TRBV2 and TRBJ2-7, is EPEVTQTPSHQVTQMGQEVILRCVPISNHLYFYWYRQILGQKVEFLVSFYNNEISEKSEIFDDQFSVERPDGSNFTLKIRSTKLEDSAMYFCASCGGASGEYEQYFGPGTRLTVT.